The T cell receptor beta chain under discussion was sequenced for a study of radiation and T cells in renal cell carcinoma. Study details: Nephrectomy followed 15 Gy stereotactic body radiation by 4 weeks. Findings and limits, study-wide: In blood, top tumor clones expanded by 2 weeks, shrinking by 4.

The repertoire was sequenced with immunoSEQ multiplex PCR; TCRdb's copy has only in-frame clones and lacks some. There are under 65,000 clones in the sample; 60% to 85% occur only once, and 6% to 9.5% lies in the top ten. From germline, CDR1 is GTSNPN and CDR2 SVGIG (reference sequence). The length of the CDR3 is 15 residues. V gave up 2 bases and J gave up 2 bases, with 16 bases separating them. The time point: baseline pretreatment blood. Treatment of the sample: 15 Gy SBRT to primary tumor, nephrectomy 4 weeks later. Radiation-treated patients gave blood at baseline, week 2 and week 4. In regard to this clone: Its matching antigen is unknown.

The rearrangement joins TRBV30 to TRBJ2-7; no clear D. Here the sequenced sample was blood, taken from a patient whose treatment included radiotherapy and nephrectomy. The sequence was obtained from a man aged 55 to 70 with renal cell carcinoma. The CDR3 DNA sequence: TGTGCCTGGAGTATAGGACCGACTCGAACCTACGAGCAGTACTTC. Protein: CAWSIGPTRTYEQYF.